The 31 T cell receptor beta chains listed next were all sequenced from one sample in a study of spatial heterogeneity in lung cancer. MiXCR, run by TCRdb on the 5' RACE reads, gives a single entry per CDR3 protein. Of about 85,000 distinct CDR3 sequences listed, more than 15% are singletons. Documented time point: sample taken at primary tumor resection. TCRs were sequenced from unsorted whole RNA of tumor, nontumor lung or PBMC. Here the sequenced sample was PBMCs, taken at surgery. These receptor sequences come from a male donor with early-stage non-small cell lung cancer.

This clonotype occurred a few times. The CDR3, as DNA: TGTGCCAGCAGACAAGCAGGCCTCCCGACCCAGTACTTC. It codes for CASRQAGLPTQYF. The chain couples TRBV11-3 to TRBJ2-5; D unclear. Between the trimmed V and J ends, which lost 6 bases and 7 bases, there was a span of 15 bases. The CDR3 runs 13 residues. Germline CDR1 SGHNT, CDR2 YENEEA.

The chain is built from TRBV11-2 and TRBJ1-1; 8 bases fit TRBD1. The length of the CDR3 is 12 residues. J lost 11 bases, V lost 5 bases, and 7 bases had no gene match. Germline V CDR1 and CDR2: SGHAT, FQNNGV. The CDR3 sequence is CASSIGQGPAFF. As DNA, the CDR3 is TGTGCCAGCAGCATCGGACAGGGCCCGGCTTTCTTT.

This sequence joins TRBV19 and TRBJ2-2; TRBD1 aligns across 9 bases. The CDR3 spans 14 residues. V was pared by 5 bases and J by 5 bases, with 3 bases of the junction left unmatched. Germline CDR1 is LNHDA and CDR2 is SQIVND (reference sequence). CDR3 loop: CASSPGTGTGELFF. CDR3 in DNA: TGTGCCAGTAGTCCCGGGACAGGGACCGGGGAGCTGTTTTTT.

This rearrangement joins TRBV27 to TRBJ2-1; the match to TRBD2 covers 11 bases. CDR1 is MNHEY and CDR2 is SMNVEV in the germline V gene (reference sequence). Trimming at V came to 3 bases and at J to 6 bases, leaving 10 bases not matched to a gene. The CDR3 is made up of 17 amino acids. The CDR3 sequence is CASSFPPFSGRGNEQFF. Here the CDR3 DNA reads TGTGCCAGCAGTTTCCCCCCTTTTAGCGGGAGGGGCAATGAGCAGTTCTTC.

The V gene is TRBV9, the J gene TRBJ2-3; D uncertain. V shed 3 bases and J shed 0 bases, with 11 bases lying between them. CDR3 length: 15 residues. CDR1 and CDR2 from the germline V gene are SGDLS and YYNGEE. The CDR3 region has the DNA TGTGCCAGCAGCGGAGACCCCTCTAGCACAGATACGCAGTATTTT. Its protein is CASSGDPSSTDTQYF.

The chain's CDR3 is CASSALAGAHNEQFF. CDR3 nucleotide sequence: TGTGCCAGCAGCGCACTAGCGGGAGCCCACAATGAGCAGTTCTTC. V and J are TRBV5-6 and TRBJ2-1; 11 nucleotides match TRBD2. This CDR3 contains 15 residues. Germline V lookup: CDR1 SGHDT, CDR2 YYEEEE. The ends lost 4 bases at V and 5 bases at J; junction bases unmatched: 5.

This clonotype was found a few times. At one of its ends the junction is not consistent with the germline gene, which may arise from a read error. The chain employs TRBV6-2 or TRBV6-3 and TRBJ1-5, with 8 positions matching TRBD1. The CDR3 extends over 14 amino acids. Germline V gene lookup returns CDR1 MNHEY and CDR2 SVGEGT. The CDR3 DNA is TGTGCCAGCAGCCAAGCAGGGGGCAACCAGCCCCAGCATTTT. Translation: CASSQAGGNQPQHF.

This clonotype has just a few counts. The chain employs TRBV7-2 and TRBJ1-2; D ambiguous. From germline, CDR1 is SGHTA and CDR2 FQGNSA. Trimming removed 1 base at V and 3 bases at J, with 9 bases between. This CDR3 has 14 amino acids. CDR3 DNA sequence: TGTGCCAGCAGCTTAGGGGGTTATGACTATGGCTACACCTTC. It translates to CASSLGGYDYGYTF.

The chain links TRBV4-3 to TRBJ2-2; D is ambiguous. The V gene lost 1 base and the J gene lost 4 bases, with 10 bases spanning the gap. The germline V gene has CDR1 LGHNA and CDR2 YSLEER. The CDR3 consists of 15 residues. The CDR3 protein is CASSQADSFTGELFF. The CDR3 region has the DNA TGCGCCAGCAGCCAAGCAGACTCCTTCACCGGGGAGCTGTTTTTT.

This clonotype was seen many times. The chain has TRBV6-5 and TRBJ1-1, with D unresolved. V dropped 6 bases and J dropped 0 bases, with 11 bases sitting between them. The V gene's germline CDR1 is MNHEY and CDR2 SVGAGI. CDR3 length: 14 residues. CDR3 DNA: TGTGCCAGCAGCCCCGCCCAAATGAACACTGAAGCTTTCTTT. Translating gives CASSPAQMNTEAFF.

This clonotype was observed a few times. DNA of the CDR3: TGTGCCAGCAGCATTCCGGGACTCGCAGAGACCCAGTACTTC. Protein sequence: CASSIPGLAETQYF. J is TRBJ2-5 and V is TRBV7-9, with a weak D call TRBD2 (6 bases). The germline V and J ends were trimmed by 5 bases and 4 bases, with 14 bases remaining between them. The CDR3 is made up of 14 amino acids. Germline values: CDR1 SEHNR, CDR2 FQNEAQ (reference sequence).

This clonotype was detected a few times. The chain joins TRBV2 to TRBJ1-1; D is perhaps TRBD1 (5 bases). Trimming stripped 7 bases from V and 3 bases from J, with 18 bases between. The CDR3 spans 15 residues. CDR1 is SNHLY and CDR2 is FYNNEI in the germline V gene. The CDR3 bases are TGTGCCAGCATTCCCCGGTTGCAAGGGGACACTGAAGCTTTCTTT. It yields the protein CASIPRLQGDTEAFF.

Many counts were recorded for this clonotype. The CDR3 DNA is TGTGCCAGCAGTCGCGGGACCGTAAATCAGCCCCAGCATTTT. This translates into CASSRGTVNQPQHF. V and J are TRBV12-3 or TRBV12-4 and TRBJ1-5, with TRBD1 as a possible D gene (5 bases). The V end lost 5 bases, the J end lost 4 bases, and 12 bases lay between the germline ends. This CDR3 has 14 amino acids.

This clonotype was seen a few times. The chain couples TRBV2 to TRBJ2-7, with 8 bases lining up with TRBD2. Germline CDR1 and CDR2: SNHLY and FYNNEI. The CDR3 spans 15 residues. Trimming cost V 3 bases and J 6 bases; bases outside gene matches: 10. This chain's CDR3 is CASSDWLAGGGEQYF. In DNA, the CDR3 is TGTGCCAGCAGTGACTGGCTCGCGGGGGGCGGCGAGCAGTACTTC. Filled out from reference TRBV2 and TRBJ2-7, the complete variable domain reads EPEVTQTPSHQVTQMGQEVILRCVPISNHLYFYWYRQILGQKVEFLVSFYNNEISEKSEIFDDQFSVERPDGSNFTLKIRSTKLEDSAMYFCASSDWLAGGGEQYFGPGTRLTVT.

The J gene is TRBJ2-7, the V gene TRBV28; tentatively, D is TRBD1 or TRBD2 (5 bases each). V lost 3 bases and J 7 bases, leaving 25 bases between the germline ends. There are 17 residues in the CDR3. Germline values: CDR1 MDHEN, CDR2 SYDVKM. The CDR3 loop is CASSFLSGGQGFEEQYF. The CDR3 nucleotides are TGTGCCAGCAGTTTCCTATCGGGCGGGCAGGGTTTTGAGGAGCAGTACTTC.

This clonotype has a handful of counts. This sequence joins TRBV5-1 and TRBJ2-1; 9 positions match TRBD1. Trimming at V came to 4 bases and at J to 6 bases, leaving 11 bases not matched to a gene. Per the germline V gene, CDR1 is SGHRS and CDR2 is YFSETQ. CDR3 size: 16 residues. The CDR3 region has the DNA TGCGCCAGCAGCCCGGTAGATCGGGGACAGGGCAATGAGCAGTTCTTC. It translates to CASSPVDRGQGNEQFF. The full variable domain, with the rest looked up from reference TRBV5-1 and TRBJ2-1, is KAGVTQTPRYLIKTRGQQVTLSCSPISGHRSVSWYQQTPGQGLQFLFEYFSETQRNKGNFPGRFSGRQFSNSRSEMNVSTLELGDSALYLCASSPVDRGQGNEQFFGPGTRLTVL.

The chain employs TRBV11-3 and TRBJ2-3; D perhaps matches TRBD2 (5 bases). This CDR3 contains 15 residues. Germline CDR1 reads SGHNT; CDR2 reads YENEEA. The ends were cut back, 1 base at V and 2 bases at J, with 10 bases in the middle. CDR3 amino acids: CASSLGQDFTDTQYF. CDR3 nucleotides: TGTGCCAGCAGCTTAGGGCAGGACTTCACAGATACGCAGTATTTT.

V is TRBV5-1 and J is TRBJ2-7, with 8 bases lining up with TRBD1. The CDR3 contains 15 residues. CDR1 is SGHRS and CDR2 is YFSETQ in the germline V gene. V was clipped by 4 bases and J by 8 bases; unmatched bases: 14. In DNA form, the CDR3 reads TGCGCCAGCAGCACCCAGGACAGGGTTGAGGGGAAGCAGTACTTC. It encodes CASSTQDRVEGKQYF.

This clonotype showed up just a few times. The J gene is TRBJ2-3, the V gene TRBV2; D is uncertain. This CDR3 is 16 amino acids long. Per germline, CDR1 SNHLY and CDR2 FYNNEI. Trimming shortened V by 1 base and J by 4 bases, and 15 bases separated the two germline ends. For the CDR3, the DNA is TGTGCCAGCAGTGAAGGGGTCACCCCCGTGGCAGATACGCAGTATTTT. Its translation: CASSEGVTPVADTQYF. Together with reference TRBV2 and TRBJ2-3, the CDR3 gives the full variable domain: EPEVTQTPSHQVTQMGQEVILRCVPISNHLYFYWYRQILGQKVEFLVSFYNNEISEKSEIFDDQFSVERPDGSNFTLKIRSTKLEDSAMYFCASSEGVTPVADTQYFGPGTRLTVL.

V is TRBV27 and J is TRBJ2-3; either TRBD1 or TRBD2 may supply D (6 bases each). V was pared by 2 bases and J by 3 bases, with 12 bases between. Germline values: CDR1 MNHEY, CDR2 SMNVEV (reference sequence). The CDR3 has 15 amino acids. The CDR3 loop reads CASSLGGGRTDTQYF. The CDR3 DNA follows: TGTGCCAGCAGTTTAGGAGGGGGGAGGACAGATACGCAGTATTTT.

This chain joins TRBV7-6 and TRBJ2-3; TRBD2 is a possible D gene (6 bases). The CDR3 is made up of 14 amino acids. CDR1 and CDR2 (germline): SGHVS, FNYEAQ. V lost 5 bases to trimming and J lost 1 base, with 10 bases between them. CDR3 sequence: CASSGGARTDTQYF. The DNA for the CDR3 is TGTGCCAGCAGCGGCGGGGCTCGCACAGATACGCAGTATTTT.

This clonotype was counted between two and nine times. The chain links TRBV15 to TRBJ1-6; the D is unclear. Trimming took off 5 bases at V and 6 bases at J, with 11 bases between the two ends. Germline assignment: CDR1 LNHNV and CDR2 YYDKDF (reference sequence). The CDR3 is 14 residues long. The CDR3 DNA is TGTGCCACCAGCGTCCAACTGGGTAATTCACCCCTCCACTTT. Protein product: CATSVQLGNSPLHF.

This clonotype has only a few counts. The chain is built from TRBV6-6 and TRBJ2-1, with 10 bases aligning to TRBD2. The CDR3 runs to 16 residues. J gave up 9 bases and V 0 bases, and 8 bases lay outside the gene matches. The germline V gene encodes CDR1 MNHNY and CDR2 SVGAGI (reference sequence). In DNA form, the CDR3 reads TGTGCCAGCAGTTACTCGGATCTAGCGGGAGCTGGTGAGCAGTTCTTC. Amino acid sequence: CASSYSDLAGAGEQFF.

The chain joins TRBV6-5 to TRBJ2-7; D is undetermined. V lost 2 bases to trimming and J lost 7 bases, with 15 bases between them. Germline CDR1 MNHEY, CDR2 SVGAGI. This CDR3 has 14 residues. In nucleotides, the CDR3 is TGTGCCAGCAGTTACCTGGGCCGTCGGGCGGAGCAGTACTTC. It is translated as CASSYLGRRAEQYF.

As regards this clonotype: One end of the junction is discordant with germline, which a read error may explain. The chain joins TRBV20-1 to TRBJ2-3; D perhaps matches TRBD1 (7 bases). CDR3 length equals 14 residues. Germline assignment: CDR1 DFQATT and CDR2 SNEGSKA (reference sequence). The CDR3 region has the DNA TGCAGTGCTCGAGATCCCAGGGGGGAGGATACGCAGTATTTT. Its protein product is CSARDPRGEDTQYF.

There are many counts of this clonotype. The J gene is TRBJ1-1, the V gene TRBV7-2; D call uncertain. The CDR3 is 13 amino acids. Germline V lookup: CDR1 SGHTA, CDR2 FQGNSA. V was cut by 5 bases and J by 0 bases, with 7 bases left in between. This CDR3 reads CASSVAVNTEAFF. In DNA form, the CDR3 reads TGTGCCAGCAGCGTCGCTGTGAACACTGAAGCTTTCTTT.

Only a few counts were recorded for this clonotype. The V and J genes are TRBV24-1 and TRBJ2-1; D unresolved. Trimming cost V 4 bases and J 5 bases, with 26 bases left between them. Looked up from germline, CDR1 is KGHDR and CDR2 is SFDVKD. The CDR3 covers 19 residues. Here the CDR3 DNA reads TGTGCCACCAGTGAAGCCCCCGGTAAAGTGGTAGCCGAAAACAATGAGCAGTTCTTC. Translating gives CATSEAPGKVVAENNEQFF.

DNA of the CDR3: TGCAGTGCTAGATATGGAGCGCCTTACGAGCAGTACTTC. This translates into CSARYGAPYEQYF. The rearrangement joins TRBV20-1 to TRBJ2-7, with D uncertain. Per the germline V gene, CDR1 is DFQATT and CDR2 is SNEGSKA (reference sequence). Trimming cost V 2 bases and J 4 bases, with 12 bases left between them. The CDR3 has 13 residues.

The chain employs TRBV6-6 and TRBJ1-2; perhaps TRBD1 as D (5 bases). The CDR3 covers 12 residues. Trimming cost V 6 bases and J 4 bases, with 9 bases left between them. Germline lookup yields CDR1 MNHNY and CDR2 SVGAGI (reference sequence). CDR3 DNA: TGTGCCAGCAGGGGACGCCCCTATGGCTACACCTTC. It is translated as CASRGRPYGYTF.

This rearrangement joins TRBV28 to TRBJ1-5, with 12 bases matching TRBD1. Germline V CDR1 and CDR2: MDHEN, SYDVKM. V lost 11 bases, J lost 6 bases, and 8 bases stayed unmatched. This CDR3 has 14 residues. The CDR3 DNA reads TGTGCCGCAACCGGGACAGGGGGCTTTCAGCCCCAGCATTTT. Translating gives CAATGTGGFQPQHF.

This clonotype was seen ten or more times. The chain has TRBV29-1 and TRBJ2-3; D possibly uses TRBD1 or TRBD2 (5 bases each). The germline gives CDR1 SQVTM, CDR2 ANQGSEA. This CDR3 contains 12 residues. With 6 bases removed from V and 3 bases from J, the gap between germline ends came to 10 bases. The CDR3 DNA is TGCAGCGTCGGGGCCCAGACAGATACGCAGTATTTT. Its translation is CSVGAQTDTQYF.